This T cell receptor (beta chain) was recovered during a study of blood T cell repertoires in COVID-19. Study-wide background: Sites in the United States, Italy and Spain provided acute and convalescent COVID-19 samples. The analysed material was cDNA or gDNA that came from T cells, B-cell-depleted T cells, or PBMCs.

As processed by the authors: Reference gene primer amplification yielded estimated nucleated cell counts. Libraries were prepared by immunoSEQ multiplex PCR; TCRdb keeps only in-frame clonotypes and omits some of them. For V, J and clone size, that table is used; D and trimming come from the DNA. This table has about 140,000 clones, 88% appearing once. In germline, CDR1 is LNHDA, CDR2 SQIVND (reference sequence). V lost 1 base to trimming and J lost 5 bases, with 8 bases between them. The CDR3 is 14 amino acids. The chain is built from TRBV19 and TRBJ2-2; the D gene is possibly TRBD2 (5 bases). Sequencing was performed on peripheral blood. The sequence came from a woman aged 45-65 years with acute or convalescent COVID-19. The CDR3 sequence is CASSIGELTGELFF. The CDR3 DNA is TGTGCCAGTAGTATAGGGGAGTTGACCGGGGAGCTGTTTTTT. Variable domain in full (rest from reference TRBV19 and TRBJ2-2): DGGITQSPKYLFRKEGQNVTLSCEQNLNHDAMYWYRQDPGQGLRLIYYSQIVNDFQKGDIAEGYSVSREKKESFPLTVTSAQKNPTAFYLCASSIGELTGELFFGEGSRLTVL.